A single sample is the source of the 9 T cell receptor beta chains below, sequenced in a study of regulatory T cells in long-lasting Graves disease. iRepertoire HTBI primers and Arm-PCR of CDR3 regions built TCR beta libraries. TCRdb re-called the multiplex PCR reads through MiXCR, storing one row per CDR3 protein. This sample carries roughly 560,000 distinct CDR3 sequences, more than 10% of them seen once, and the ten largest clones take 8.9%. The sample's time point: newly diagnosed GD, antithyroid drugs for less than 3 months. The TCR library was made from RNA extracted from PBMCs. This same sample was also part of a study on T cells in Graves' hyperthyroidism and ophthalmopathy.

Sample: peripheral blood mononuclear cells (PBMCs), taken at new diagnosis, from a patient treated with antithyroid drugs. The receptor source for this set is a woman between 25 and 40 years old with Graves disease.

The CDR3 here is CSATPSGGDEQYF. The CDR3 DNA sequence: TGCAGTGCTACCCCCAGCGGCGGGGACGAGCAGTACTTC. The chain employs TRBV20-1 and TRBJ2-7, with a tentative D call TRBD2 (6 bases). The germline gives CDR1 DFQATT, CDR2 SNEGSKA (reference sequence). The CDR3 consists of 13 residues. The ends were cut back, 4 bases at V and 5 bases at J, with 15 bases in the middle.

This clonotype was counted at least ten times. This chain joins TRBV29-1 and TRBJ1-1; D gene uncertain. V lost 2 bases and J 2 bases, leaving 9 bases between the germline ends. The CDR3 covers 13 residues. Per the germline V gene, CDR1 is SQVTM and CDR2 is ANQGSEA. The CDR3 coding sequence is TGCAGCGTTGAATGGCTGGGAAACACTGAAGCTTTCTTT. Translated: CSVEWLGNTEAFF.

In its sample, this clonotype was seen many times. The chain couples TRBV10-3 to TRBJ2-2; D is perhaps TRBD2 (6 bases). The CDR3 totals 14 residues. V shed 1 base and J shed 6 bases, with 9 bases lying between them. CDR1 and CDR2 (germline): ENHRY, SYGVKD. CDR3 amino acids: CAISEWDLAGELFF. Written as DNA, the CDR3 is TGTGCCATCAGTGAGTGGGACTTGGCCGGGGAGCTGTTTTTT.

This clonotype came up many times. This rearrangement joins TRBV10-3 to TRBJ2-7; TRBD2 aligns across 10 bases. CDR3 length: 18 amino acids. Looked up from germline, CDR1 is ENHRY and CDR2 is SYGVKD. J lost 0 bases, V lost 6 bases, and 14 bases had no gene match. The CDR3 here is CAIRGEASGSTYSYEQYF. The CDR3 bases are TGTGCCATCAGGGGGGAAGCTAGCGGGAGTACTTACTCCTACGAGCAGTACTTC.

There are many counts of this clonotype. The CDR3 coding sequence is TGTGCCAGTAGTATTTTCAGCCCCCGGACATTCAATCAGCCCCAGCATTTT. Residues: CASSIFSPRTFNQPQHF. The chain recombines TRBV19 with TRBJ1-5, with a weak D call TRBD1 (5 bases). V lost 3 bases and J lost 3, with 18 bases in between. Looked up from germline, CDR1 is LNHDA and CDR2 is SQIVND (reference sequence). The CDR3 has 17 residues.

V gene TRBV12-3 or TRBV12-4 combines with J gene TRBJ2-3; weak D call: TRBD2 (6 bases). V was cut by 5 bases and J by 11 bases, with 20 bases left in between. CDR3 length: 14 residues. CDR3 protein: CASSRTTSTDVQYF. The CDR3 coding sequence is TGTGCCAGCAGTCGGACTACGTCCACAGATGTGCAGTATTTT.

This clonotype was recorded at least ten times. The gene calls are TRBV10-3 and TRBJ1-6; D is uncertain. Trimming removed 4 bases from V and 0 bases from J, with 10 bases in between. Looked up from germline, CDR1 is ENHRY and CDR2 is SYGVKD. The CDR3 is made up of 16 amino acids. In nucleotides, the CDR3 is TGTGCCATCAGTGCCAGGTGGAGCTCCTATAATTCACCCCTCCACTTT. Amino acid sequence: CAISARWSSYNSPLHF.

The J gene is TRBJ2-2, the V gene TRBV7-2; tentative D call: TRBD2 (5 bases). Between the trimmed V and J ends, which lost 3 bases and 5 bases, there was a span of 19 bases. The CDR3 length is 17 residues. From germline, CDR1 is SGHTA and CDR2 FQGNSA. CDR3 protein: CASSFGYLALGTGELFF. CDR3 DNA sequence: TGTGCCAGCAGCTTCGGATACCTAGCTTTGGGAACCGGGGAGCTGTTTTTT. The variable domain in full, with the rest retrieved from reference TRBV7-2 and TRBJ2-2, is GAGVSQSPSNKVTEKGKDVELRCDPISGHTALYWYRQSLGQGLEFLIYFQGNSAPDKSGLPSDRFSAERTGGSVSTLTIQRTQQEDSAVYLCASSFGYLALGTGELFFGEGSRLTVL.

This chain's CDR3 is CASSVLGAFSTDTQYF. The CDR3 DNA follows: TGTGCCAGCAGCGTCCTTGGGGCTTTTAGCACAGATACGCAGTATTTT. The gene calls are TRBV9 and TRBJ2-3; D is perhaps TRBD1 (5 bases). Trimming shortened V by 2 bases and J by 0 bases, and 13 bases separated the two germline ends. The CDR3 covers 16 residues. Germline-derived CDR1 and CDR2 are SGDLS and YYNGEE. The variable domain in full, with the rest retrieved from reference TRBV9 and TRBJ2-3, is DSGVTQTPKHLITATGQRVTLRCSPRSGDLSVYWYQQSLDQGLQFLIQYYNGEERAKGNILERFSAQQFPDLHSELNLSSLELGDSALYFCASSVLGAFSTDTQYFGPGTRLTVL.